A selection of T cell receptor beta chains follows, all from one sample in a study of T cells in Graves' hyperthyroidism and ophthalmopathy. TCRdb re-derived calls from the multiplex PCR reads in MiXCR, one entry per CDR3 protein. The sample shows around 490,000 distinct CDR3 sequences, about 20% of them seen only once. The material sequenced was blood. Every receptor here comes from a man aged 40-55 years with Graves' ophthalmopathy. CDR3s include the opening cysteine and the closing phenylalanine or tryptophan. The D gene is left open where the match is weak. Size is stated for part of the rows, as once, few or many counts, or as a class when the clone is expanded.

j_call | clone_size | d_call | v_call | cdr3_aa | cdr3_nt
TRBJ1-3 | NA | NA | TRBV28 | CASSSRRSSGNTIYF | TGTGCCAGCAGTTCCCGTAGGAGCTCTGGAAACACCATATATTTT
TRBJ1-1 | few | NA | TRBV5-6 | CASIREFGTEAFF | TGTGCCAGCATAAGGGAGTTCGGGACTGAAGCTTTCTTT
TRBJ2-3 | NA | TRBD2 | TRBV20-1 | CSSSRTSGTDTQYF | TGCAGTTCTTCTAGGACTAGCGGGACAGATACGCAGTATTTT
TRBJ2-7 | few | TRBD2 | TRBV10-3 | CAISATLAGLYEQYF | TGTGCCATCAGTGCGACACTAGCGGGGTTGTACGAGCAGTACTTC
TRBJ2-7 | NA | NA | TRBV6-6 | CASSYSQGLSYEQYF | TGTGCCAGCAGTTACTCGCAGGGGCTCTCCTACGAGCAGTACTTC
TRBJ1-2 | many | TRBD1 | TRBV2 | CASSGTGSLIYGYTF | TGTGCCAGCAGTGGGACAGGGTCTCTGATCTATGGCTACACCTTC
TRBJ2-1 | NA | TRBD2 | TRBV11-2 | CASGYPPTGTSGGGNNEQFF | TGTGCCAGCGGATACCCCCCTACCGGGACTAGCGGGGGGGGAAACAATGAGCAGTTCTTC
TRBJ2-3 | few | NA | TRBV6-1 | CASSRTVRAGDTQYF | TGTGCCAGCAGTCGGACAGTGCGAGCGGGAGATACGCAGTATTTT
TRBJ1-2 | many | NA | TRBV3-1 | CASSQAYKKPNYGYTF | TGTGCCAGCAGCCAAGCTTACAAGAAGCCTAACTATGGCTACACCTTC
TRBJ2-1 | NA | NA | TRBV6-5 | CASSYSSGNNEQFF | TGTGCCAGCAGTTACTCGTCGGGGAACAATGAGCAGTTCTTC
TRBJ1-2 | NA | NA | TRBV15 | CATSRVVGGNYGYTF | TGTGCCACCAGCAGAGTAGTAGGAGGGAACTATGGCTACACCTTC
TRBJ2-3 | NA | TRBD2 | TRBV20-1 | CSARASGGDVDIPSTDTQYF | TGCAGTGCTAGAGCTAGCGGGGGGGACGTCGATATTCCTAGCACAGATACGCAGTATTTT
TRBJ2-7 | NA | TRBD2 | TRBV7-9 | CASSWGLAETYEQYF | TGTGCCAGCAGCTGGGGACTAGCGGAGACCTACGAGCAGTACTTC
TRBJ2-7 | many | TRBD1 | TRBV7-9 | CASSADGTGGEQYF | TGTGCCAGCAGCGCCGACGGGACAGGGGGCGAGCAGTACTTC
TRBJ2-7 | many | NA | TRBV5-1 | CASSPGAGSNEQYF | TGCGCCAGCAGCCCGGGGGCGGGTAGTAACGAGCAGTACTTC
TRBJ2-1 | NA | TRBD1 | TRBV7-2 | CASSRRAAQGVDEQFF | TGTGCCAGCAGTAGAAGGGCTGCGCAGGGGGTAGATGAGCAGTTCTTC
TRBJ2-7 | few | NA | TRBV10-3 | CAIRSDQPYEQYF | TGTGCCATCAGATCCGACCAACCCTACGAGCAGTACTTC
TRBJ2-5 | few | NA | TRBV7-6 | CASNRRGGLETQYF | TGTGCCAGCAACCGACGCGGGGGCCTGGAGACCCAGTACTTC
TRBJ1-5 | NA | TRBD1 | TRBV5-1 | CASSVTGRDQPQHF | TGCGCCAGCAGCGTGACAGGGAGGGATCAGCCCCAGCATTTT
TRBJ1-6 | many | NA | TRBV15 | CATSPLGNGARSGLHF | TGTGCCACCAGCCCTCTAGGGAACGGAGCGCGATCGGGCCTCCACTTT
TRBJ2-1 | many | NA | TRBV2 | CASRALGLLNEQFF | TGTGCCAGCAGGGCCTTGGGCCTTCTTAATGAGCAGTTCTTC
TRBJ1-2 | few | NA | TRBV19 | CASMRANYGYTF | TGTGCCAGTATGAGAGCTAACTATGGCTACACCTTC
TRBJ2-3 | many | TRBD2 | TRBV5-1 | CASSLGGAGARRDTQYF | TGCGCCAGCAGCTTGGGAGGAGCGGGAGCCCGGAGGGATACGCAGTATTTT
TRBJ2-7 | few | NA | TRBV3-1 | CASSQDGNRAYEQYF | TGTGCCAGCAGCCAGGACGGGAATAGGGCCTACGAGCAGTACTTC
TRBJ1-1 | NA | NA | TRBV20-1 | CSARGPLGTEAFF | TGCAGTGCTAGAGGGCCTTTGGGCACTGAAGCTTTCTTT
TRBJ2-7 | many | NA | TRBV2 | CASIPGGYEQYF | TGTGCCAGCATTCCAGGTGGTTACGAGCAGTACTTC
TRBJ2-2 | NA | NA | TRBV14 | CASSQDYVGGELFF | TGTGCCAGCAGCCAAGATTACGTAGGCGGGGAGCTGTTTTTT
TRBJ2-1 | NA | NA | TRBV6-2/TRBV6-3 | CASSARKGGARSYNEQFF | TGTGCCAGCAGCGCTAGAAAAGGGGGGGCTCGCTCCTACAATGAGCAGTTCTTC
TRBJ2-1 | few | NA | TRBV19 | CASSPRDSPYWEQFF | TGTGCCAGTAGTCCCCGGGATAGTCCCTATTGGGAGCAGTTCTTC
TRBJ1-6 | once | NA | TRBV6-1 | CASSPGTLRESPLHF | TGTGCCAGCAGTCCCGGGACCCTGCGGGAATCACCCCTCCACTTT
TRBJ2-5 | few | TRBD2 | TRBV7-9 | CASAWGALAGGPEETQYF | TGTGCCAGCGCTTGGGGGGCACTAGCGGGAGGGCCTGAAGAGACCCAGTACTTC
TRBJ1-5 | many | NA | TRBV18 | CASSPPGNRAQPQHF | TGTGCCAGCTCACCACCGGGGAACAGGGCTCAGCCCCAGCATTTT
TRBJ2-7 | few | NA | TRBV20-1 | CSARHGEGSYEQYF | TGCAGTGCTAGACACGGGGAAGGGTCCTACGAGCAGTACTTC
TRBJ1-3 | NA | NA | TRBV7-8 | CASSTGTEALVNTIYF | TGTGCCAGCAGCACAGGGACTGAAGCTCTGGTGAACACCATATATTTT
TRBJ2-2 | few | NA | TRBV5-6 | CASSFGPGGSGELFF | TGTGCCAGCAGCTTCGGGCCCGGTGGTTCCGGGGAGCTGTTTTTT
TRBJ1-2 | NA | NA | TRBV3-1 | CASSQDLVTNYGYTF | TGTGCCAGCAGCCAAGATTTGGTCACGAACTATGGCTACACCTTC
TRBJ1-1 | NA | NA | TRBV4-1 | CASSQDDPTGGNTEAFF | TGCGCCAGCAGCCAAGACGACCCGACAGGCGGGAACACTGAAGCTTTCTTT
TRBJ2-3 | NA | TRBD2 | TRBV9 | CASSVVPSGSRGATDTQYF | TGTGCCAGCAGCGTAGTCCCTAGCGGGAGTAGAGGGGCGACAGATACGCAGTATTTT
TRBJ2-3 | few | NA | TRBV9 | CASSAGWWSLVGVADTQYF | TGTGCCAGCAGCGCTGGGTGGTGGTCCTTGGTTGGGGTTGCAGATACGCAGTATTTT
TRBJ2-1 | few | TRBD2 | TRBV5-1 | CASSLTSEQFF | TGTGCCAGCAGCTTGACTAGCGAGCAGTTCTTC
TRBJ2-5 | many | NA | TRBV3-1 | CASSQSGTQYF | TGTGCCAGCAGCCAATCTGGGACCCAGTACTTC
TRBJ2-1 | many | TRBD2 | TRBV11-2 | CASSNSGGPTYNEQFF | TGTGCCAGCAGTAATAGCGGGGGGCCCACCTACAATGAGCAGTTCTTC
TRBJ2-7 | NA | TRBD2 | TRBV13 | CASSPGLAGYYEQYF | TGCGCCAGCAGCCCCGGACTAGCGGGTTACTACGAGCAGTACTTC
TRBJ1-5 | many | TRBD1 | TRBV20-1 | CSAQRTGGNQPQHF | TGCAGTGCCCAAAGGACAGGGGGCAATCAGCCCCAGCATTTT
TRBJ2-1 | NA | TRBD2 | TRBV4-2 | CASSRSGNGEQFF | TGTGCCAGCAGCCGGAGCGGGAACGGTGAGCAGTTCTTC